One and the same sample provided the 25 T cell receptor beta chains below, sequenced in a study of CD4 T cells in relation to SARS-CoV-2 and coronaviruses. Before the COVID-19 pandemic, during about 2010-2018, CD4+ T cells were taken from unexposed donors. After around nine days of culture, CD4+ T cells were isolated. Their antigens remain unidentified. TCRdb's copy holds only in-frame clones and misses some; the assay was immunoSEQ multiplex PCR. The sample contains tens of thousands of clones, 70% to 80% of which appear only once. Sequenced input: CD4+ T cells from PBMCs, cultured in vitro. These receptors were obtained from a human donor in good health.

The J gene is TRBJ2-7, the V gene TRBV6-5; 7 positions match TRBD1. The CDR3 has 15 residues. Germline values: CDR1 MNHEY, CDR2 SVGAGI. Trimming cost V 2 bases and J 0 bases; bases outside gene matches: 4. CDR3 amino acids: CASSYRTGTSYEQYF. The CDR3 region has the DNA TGTGCCAGCAGTTACCGGACAGGAACCTCCTACGAGCAGTACTTC.

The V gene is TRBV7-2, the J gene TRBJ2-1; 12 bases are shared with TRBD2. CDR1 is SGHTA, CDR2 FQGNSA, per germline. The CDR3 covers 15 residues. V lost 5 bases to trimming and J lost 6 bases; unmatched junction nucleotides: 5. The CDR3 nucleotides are TGTGCCAGCAGCGCTAGCGGGAGGGCCGGCAATGAGCAGTTCTTC. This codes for CASSASGRAGNEQFF. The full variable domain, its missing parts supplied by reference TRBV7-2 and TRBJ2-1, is GAGVSQSPSNKVTEKGKDVELRCDPISGHTALYWYRQSLGQGLEFLIYFQGNSAPDKSGLPSDRFSAERTGGSVSTLTIQRTQQEDSAVYLCASSASGRAGNEQFFGPGTRLTVL.

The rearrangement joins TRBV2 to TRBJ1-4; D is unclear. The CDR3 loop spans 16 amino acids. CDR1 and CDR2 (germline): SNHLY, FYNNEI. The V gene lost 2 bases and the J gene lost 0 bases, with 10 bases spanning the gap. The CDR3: CASSEPGIATNEKLFF. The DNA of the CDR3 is TGTGCCAGCAGTGAACCCGGGATTGCAACTAATGAAAAACTGTTTTTT.

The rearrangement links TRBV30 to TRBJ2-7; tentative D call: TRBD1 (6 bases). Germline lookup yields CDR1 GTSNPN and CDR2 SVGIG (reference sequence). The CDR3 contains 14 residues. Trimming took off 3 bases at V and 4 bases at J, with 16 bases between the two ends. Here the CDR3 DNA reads TGTGCCTGGAGCCTGTTCGGCAGGGGATACGAGCAGTACTTC. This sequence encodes CAWSLFGRGYEQYF.

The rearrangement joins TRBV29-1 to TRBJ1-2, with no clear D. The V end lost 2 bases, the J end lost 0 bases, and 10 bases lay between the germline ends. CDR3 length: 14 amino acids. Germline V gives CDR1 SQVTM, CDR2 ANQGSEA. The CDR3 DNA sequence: TGCAGCGTTGAATGGAGGAAAGCTAACTATGGCTACACCTTC. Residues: CSVEWRKANYGYTF.

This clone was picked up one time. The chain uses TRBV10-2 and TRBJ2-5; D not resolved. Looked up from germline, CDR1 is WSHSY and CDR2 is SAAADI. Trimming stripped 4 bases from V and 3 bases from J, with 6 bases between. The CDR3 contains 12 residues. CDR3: CASSVGEETQYF. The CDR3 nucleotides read TGCGCCAGCAGTGTCGGTGAAGAGACCCAGTACTTC.

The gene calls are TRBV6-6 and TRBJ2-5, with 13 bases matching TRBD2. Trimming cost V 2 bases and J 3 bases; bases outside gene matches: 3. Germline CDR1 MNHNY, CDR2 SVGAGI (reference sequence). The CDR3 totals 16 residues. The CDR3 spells CASSYPGLAGEETQYF. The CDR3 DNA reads TGTGCCAGCAGTTACCCCGGACTAGCGGGGGAAGAGACCCAGTACTTC.

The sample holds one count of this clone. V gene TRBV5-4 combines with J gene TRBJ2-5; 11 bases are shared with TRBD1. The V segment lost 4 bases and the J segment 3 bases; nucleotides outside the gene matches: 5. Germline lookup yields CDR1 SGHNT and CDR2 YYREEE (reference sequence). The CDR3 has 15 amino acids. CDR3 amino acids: CASSPMGQGEETQYF. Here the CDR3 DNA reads TGTGCCAGCAGCCCTATGGGACAGGGGGAAGAGACCCAGTACTTC.

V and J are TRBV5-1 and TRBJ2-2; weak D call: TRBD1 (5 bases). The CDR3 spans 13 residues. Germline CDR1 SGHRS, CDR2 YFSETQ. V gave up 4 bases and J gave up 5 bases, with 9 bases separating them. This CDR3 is CASSPSGTGELFF. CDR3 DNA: TGCGCCAGCAGCCCATCAGGGACCGGGGAGCTGTTTTTT.

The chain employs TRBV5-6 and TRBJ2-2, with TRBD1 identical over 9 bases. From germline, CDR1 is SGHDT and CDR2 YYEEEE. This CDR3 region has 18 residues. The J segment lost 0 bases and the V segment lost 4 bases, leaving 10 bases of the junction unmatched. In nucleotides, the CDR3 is TGTGCCAGCAGCCATGCCTCCGGGACAGGGTCGAACACCGGGGAGCTGTTTTTT. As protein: CASSHASGTGSNTGELFF. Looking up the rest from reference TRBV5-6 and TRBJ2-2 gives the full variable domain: DAGVTQSPTHLIKTRGQQVTLRCSPKSGHDTVSWYQQALGQGPQFIFQYYEEEERQRGNFPDRFSGHQFPNYSSELNVNALLLGDSALYLCASSHASGTGSNTGELFFGEGSRLTVL.

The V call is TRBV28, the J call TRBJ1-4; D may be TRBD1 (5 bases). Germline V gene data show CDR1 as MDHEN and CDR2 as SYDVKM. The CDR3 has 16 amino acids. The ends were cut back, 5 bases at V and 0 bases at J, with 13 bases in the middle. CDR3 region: CASSQRTLSTNEKLFF. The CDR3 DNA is TGTGCCAGCAGTCAGAGGACACTGTCAACTAATGAAAAACTGTTTTTT.

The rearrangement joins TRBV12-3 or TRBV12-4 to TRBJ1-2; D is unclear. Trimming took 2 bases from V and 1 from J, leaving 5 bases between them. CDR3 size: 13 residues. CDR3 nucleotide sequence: TGTGCCAGCAGTTTAAACAATAACTATGGCTACACCTTC. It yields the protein CASSLNNNYGYTF.

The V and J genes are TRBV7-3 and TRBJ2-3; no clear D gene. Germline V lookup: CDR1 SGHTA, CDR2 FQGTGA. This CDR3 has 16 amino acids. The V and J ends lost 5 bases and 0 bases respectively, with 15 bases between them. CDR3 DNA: TGTGCCAGCAGCCCCCGAGGTGGTTCTAGCACAGATACGCAGTATTTT. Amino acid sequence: CASSPRGGSSTDTQYF.

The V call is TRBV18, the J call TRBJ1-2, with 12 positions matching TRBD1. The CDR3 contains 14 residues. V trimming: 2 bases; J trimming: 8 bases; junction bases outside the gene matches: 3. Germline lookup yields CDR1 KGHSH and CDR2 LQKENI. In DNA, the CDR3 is TGTGCCAGCTCACCAGGGACAGGGGGCGGCGGCTACACCTTC. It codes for CASSPGTGGGGYTF.

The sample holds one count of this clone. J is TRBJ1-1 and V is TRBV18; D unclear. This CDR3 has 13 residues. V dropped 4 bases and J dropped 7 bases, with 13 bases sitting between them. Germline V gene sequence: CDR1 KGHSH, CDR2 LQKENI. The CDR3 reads CASSLSGKSEAFF. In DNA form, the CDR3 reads TGTGCCAGCTCACTATCCGGGAAAAGTGAAGCTTTCTTT.

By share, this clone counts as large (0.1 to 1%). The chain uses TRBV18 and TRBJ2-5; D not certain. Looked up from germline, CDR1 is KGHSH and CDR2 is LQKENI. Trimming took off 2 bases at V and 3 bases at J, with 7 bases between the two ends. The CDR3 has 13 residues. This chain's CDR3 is CASSPMGKETQYF. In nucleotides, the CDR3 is TGTGCCAGCTCACCAATGGGTAAAGAGACCCAGTACTTC.

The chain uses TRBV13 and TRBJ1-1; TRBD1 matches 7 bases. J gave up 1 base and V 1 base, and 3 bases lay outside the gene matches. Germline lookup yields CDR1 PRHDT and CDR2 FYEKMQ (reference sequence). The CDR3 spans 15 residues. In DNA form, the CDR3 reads TGTGCCAGCAGCTTAGACAGGGGATGGAACACTGAAGCTTTCTTT. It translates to CASSLDRGWNTEAFF. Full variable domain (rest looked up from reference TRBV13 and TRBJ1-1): AAGVIQSPRHLIKEKRETATLKCYPIPRHDTVYWYQQGPGQDPQFLISFYEKMQSDKGSIPDRFSAQQFSDYHSELNMSSLELGDSALYFCASSLDRGWNTEAFFGQGTRLTVV.

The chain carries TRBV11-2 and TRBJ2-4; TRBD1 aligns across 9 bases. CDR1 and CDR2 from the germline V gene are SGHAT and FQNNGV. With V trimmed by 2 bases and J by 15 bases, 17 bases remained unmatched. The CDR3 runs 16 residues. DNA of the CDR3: TGTGCCAGCAGCTTAATTTTTGGGACAGGGCAGGTGGTACGGTACTTC. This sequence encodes CASSLIFGTGQVVRYF.

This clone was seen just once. The CDR3 loop reads CASSQNRGPGGYTF. DNA of the CDR3: TGTGCCAGCAGCCAAAACAGGGGGCCGGGGGGCTACACCTTC. The rearrangement uses TRBV3-1 (or the pseudogene TRBV3-2) and TRBJ1-2, with TRBD1 identical over 9 bases. CDR1 and CDR2 from the germline V gene are LGHDT and YNNKEL (reference sequence). V trimming: 2 bases; J trimming: 8 bases; junction bases outside the gene matches: 6. The CDR3 contains 14 residues.

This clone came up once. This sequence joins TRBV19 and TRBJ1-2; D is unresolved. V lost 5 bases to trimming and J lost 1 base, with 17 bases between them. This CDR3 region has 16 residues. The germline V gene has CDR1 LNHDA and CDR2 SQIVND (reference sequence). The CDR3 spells CASSPDITTFNYGYTF. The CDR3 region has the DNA TGTGCCAGTAGTCCAGACATAACCACCTTTAACTATGGCTACACCTTC. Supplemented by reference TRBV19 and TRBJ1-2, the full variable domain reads DGGITQSPKYLFRKEGQNVTLSCEQNLNHDAMYWYRQDPGQGLRLIYYSQIVNDFQKGDIAEGYSVSREKKESFPLTVTSAQKNPTAFYLCASSPDITTFNYGYTFGSGTRLTVV.

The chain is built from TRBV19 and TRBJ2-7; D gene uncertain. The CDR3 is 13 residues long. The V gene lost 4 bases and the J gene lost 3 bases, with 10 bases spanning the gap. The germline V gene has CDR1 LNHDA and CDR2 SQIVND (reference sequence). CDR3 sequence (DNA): TGTGCCAGTAGTACCCCCCCTGGCTACGAGCAGTACTTC. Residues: CASSTPPGYEQYF.

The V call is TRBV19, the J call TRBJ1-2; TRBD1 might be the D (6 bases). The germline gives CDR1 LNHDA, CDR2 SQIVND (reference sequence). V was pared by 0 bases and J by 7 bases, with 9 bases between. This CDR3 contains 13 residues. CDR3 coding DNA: TGTGCCAGTAGTATAGATTTACAGGGTGGCTACACCTTC. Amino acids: CASSIDLQGGYTF.

The CDR3 spells CASSTPTSGRVDEQFF. Written as DNA, the CDR3 is TGTGCCAGTAGTACACCGACTAGCGGGAGGGTCGATGAGCAGTTCTTC. The V call is TRBV19, the J call TRBJ2-1; 14 bases are shared with TRBD2. Germline V CDR1 and CDR2: LNHDA, SQIVND (reference sequence). The CDR3 spans 16 residues. The V segment lost 4 bases and the J segment 8 bases; nucleotides outside the gene matches: 7.

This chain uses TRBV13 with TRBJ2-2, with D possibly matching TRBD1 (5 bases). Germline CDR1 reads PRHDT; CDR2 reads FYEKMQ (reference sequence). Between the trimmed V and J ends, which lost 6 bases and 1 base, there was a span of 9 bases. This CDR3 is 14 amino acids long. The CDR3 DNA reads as TGTGCCAGCAGGCGAACAGGGAACACCGGGGAGCTGTTTTTT. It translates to CASRRTGNTGELFF.

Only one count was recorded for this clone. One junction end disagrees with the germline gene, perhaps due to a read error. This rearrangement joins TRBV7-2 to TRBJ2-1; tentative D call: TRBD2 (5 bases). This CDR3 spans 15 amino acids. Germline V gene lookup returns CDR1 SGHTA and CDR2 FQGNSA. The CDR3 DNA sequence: TGTGCCAGCACCTTAGAACTAGGGAGTTACCATGAGCAGTTCTTC. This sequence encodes CASTLELGSYHEQFF.